These T cell receptor beta chains were read from a single sample in a study of cytomegalovirus exposure and HLA in healthy donors. Sequencing used immunoSEQ multiplex PCR; TCRdb keeps in-frame clones, though not all of them. The table lists roughly 100,000 clones, about 88% of them singletons. Sample: PBMCs. These receptors all come from a woman aged 18-35 years in good health and CMV-seropositive. Both conserved end residues are part of each CDR3. D genes are given only for firm matches. Clone size, where shown, is once, few, many, or a class for clones that have expanded.

>TRBV27|-|TRBD2|TRBJ2-2
CASSLGGAGELFF
TGTGCCAGCAGTTTAGGGGGGGCCGGGGAGCTGTTTTTT
>TRBV28|-|-|TRBJ2-1
CASSLLEDGIYNEQFF
TGTGCCAGCAGTTTATTGGAGGACGGTATCTACAATGAGCAGTTCTTC
>TRBV7-8|once|-|TRBJ1-2
CASSLGTDGYTF
TGTGCCAGCAGCTTAGGCACAGATGGCTACACCTTC
>TRBV27|-|-|TRBJ1-1
CASSLPAREGSDTEAFF
TGTGCCAGCAGTTTACCTGCAAGGGAGGGATCGGACACTGAAGCTTTCTTT
>TRBV18|-|TRBD1|TRBJ1-5
CASSRDRANQPQHF
TGTGCCAGCTCGCGCGACAGGGCCAATCAGCCCCAGCATTTT
>TRBV7-9|-|TRBD2|TRBJ2-1
CASSRGAGGYNEQFF
TGTGCCAGCAGCCGAGGCGCGGGGGGGTACAATGAGCAGTTCTTC
>TRBV2|-|-|TRBJ1-1
CASSGGGLGTEAFF
TGTGCCAGCAGTGGGGGCGGTCTGGGCACTGAAGCTTTCTTT
>TRBV6-1|-|TRBD2|TRBJ2-3
CASSESSGGATGTDTQYF
TGTGCCAGCAGTGAAAGTAGCGGGGGGGCCACGGGCACAGATACGCAGTATTTT
>TRBV19|-|TRBD1|TRBJ1-1
CASSADRGLGSFF
TGTGCCAGTAGTGCCGACAGGGGGCTCGGAAGTTTCTTT
>TRBV10-2|-|-|TRBJ1-5
CASGGSQGYSNQPQHF
TGCGCCAGCGGGGGATCACAGGGTTATAGCAATCAGCCCCAGCATTTT
>TRBV6-1|-|-|TRBJ1-3
CASSVLLLSGNTIYF
TGTGCCAGCAGTGTCCTACTTTTAAGCGGAAACACCATATATTTT
>TRBV19|-|TRBD1|TRBJ1-4
CASSRTGGGEKLFF
TGTGCCAGTAGCCGGACAGGGGGAGGCGAAAAACTGTTTTTT
>TRBV27|-|TRBD1|TRBJ1-2
CASSFYRDRGLYGYTF
TGTGCCAGCAGTTTCTACCGGGACAGGGGACTCTATGGCTACACCTTC
>TRBV15|-|-|TRBJ1-5
CATSRGQTNQPQHF
TGTGCCACCAGCAGAGGACAAACGAATCAGCCCCAGCATTTT
>TRBV4-1|-|TRBD1|TRBJ1-3
CASSQADRGKGNTIYF
TGCGCCAGCAGCCAGGCTGACAGGGGGAAAGGAAACACCATATATTTT
>TRBV5-6|-|-|TRBJ2-2
CASSLGSTGAGELFF
TGTGCCAGCAGCTTGGGGTCAACAGGCGCCGGGGAGCTGTTTTTT
>TRBV7-2|-|TRBD1|TRBJ1-5
CASTPWGQGVSGDQPQHF
TGTGCCAGCACCCCATGGGGACAGGGCGTATCTGGGGATCAGCCCCAGCATTTT
>TRBV27|-|-|TRBJ2-7
CASSFSQALEQYF
TGTGCCAGCAGCTTCTCGCAGGCCCTAGAGCAGTACTTC
>TRBV29-1|-|-|TRBJ1-2
CSAGTEGGYTF
TGCAGCGCCGGGACGGAGGGGGGCTACACCTTC
>TRBV6-6|-|-|TRBJ2-1
CASSSPGQGLDEQFF
TGTGCCAGCAGTTCCCCGGGACAGGGACTAGATGAGCAGTTCTTC